This T cell receptor (beta chain) appears in the sequencing data of a study of blood T cell repertoires in COVID-19. Study details: Acute and convalescent COVID-19 samples came from the United States, Italy and Spain. Nucleic acid was either cDNA or gDNA, and it came from T cells, B-cell-depleted T cells, or PBMCs.

Original processing methods: Reference gene primer amplification gave estimated nucleated cell counts. Measured with immunoSEQ multiplex PCR; TCRdb has only the in-frame clones, and not every one. The V and J calls and clone size come from that table; D and trimming were worked out from the DNA. The table lists over 95,000 clones, roughly 84% of them singletons. Trimming cost V 3 bases and J 3 bases; bases outside gene matches: 3. Germline CDR1 and CDR2: SGHRS and YFSETQ. This CDR3 spans 16 amino acids. This TCR came from a man aged 65-85 years with active or convalescent COVID-19. The sample consisted of peripheral blood. The chain employs TRBV5-1 and TRBJ2-3, with TRBD2 matching over 14 bases. CDR3 sequence: CASSSRTSGGTDTQYF. The CDR3 nucleotides read TGCGCCAGCAGCTCCAGGACTAGCGGGGGGACAGATACGCAGTATTTT.